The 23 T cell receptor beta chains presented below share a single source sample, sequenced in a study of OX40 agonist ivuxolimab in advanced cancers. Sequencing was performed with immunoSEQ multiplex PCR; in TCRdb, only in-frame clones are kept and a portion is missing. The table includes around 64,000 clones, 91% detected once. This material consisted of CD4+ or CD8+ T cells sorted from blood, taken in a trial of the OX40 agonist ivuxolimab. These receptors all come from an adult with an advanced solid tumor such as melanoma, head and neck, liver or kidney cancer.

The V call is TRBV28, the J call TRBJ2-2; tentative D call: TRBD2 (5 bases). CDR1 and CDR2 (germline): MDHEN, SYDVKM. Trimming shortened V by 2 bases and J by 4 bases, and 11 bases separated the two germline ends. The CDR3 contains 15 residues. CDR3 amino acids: CASSLAGWVTGELFF. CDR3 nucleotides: TGTGCCAGCAGTTTAGCGGGTTGGGTCACCGGGGAGCTGTTTTTT.

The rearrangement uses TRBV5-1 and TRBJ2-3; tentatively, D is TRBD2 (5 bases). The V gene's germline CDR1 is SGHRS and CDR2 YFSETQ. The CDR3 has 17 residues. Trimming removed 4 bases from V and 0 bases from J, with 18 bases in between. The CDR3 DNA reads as TGCGCCAGCAGCCCGGCCAGCGGCTTAACTAGCACAGATACGCAGTATTTT. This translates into CASSPASGLTSTDTQYF.

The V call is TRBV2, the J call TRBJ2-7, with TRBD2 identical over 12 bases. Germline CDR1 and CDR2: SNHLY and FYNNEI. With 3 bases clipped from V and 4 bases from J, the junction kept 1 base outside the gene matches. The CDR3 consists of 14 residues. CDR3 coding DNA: TGTGCCAGCAGTGAGACTAGCGGGAGATACGAGCAGTACTTC. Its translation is CASSETSGRYEQYF.

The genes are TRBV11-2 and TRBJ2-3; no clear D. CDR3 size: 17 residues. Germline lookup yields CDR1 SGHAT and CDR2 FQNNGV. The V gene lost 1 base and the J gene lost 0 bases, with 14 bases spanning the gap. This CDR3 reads CASSLVGGRPSTDTQYF. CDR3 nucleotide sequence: TGTGCCAGCAGCTTAGTGGGTGGCAGACCTAGCACAGATACGCAGTATTTT.

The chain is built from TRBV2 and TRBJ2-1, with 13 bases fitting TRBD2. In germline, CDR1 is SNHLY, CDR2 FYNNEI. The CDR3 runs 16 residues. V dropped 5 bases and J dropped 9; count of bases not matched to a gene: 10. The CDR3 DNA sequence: TGTGCCAGCAGTAAACTGGGGACTAGCGGGAAGACTGAGCAGTTCTTC. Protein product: CASSKLGTSGKTEQFF.

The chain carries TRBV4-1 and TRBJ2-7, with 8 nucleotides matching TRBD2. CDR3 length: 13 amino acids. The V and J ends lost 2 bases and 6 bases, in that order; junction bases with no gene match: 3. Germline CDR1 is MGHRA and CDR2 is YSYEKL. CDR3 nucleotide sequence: TGCGCCAGCAGCCAAATAGCGGGACGCGAGCAGTACTTC. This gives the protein CASSQIAGREQYF.

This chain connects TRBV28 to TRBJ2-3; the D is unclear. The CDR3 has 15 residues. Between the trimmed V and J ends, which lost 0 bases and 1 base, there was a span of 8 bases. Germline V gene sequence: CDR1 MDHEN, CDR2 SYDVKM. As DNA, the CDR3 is TGTGCCAGCAGTTTATGGAGCGAGCGCACAGATACGCAGTATTTT. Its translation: CASSLWSERTDTQYF.

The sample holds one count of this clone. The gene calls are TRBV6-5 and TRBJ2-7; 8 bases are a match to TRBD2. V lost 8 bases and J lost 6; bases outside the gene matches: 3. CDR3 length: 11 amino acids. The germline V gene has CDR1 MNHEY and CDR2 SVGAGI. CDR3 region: CASGLAAEQYF. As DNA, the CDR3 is TGTGCCAGCGGACTAGCTGCCGAGCAGTACTTC.

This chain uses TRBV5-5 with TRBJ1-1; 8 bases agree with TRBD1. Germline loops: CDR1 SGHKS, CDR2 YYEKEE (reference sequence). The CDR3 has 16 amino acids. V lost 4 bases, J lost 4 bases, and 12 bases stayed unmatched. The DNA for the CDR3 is TGTGCCAGCAGCGAATACCCCGGACAGGGCGGCACTGAAGCTTTCTTT. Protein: CASSEYPGQGGTEAFF.

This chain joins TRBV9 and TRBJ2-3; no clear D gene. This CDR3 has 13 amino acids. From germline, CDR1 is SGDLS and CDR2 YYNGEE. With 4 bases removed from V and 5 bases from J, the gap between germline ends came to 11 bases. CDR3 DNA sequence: TGTGCCAGCAGCCCTGGAGTATTAGATACGCAGTATTTT. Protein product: CASSPGVLDTQYF.

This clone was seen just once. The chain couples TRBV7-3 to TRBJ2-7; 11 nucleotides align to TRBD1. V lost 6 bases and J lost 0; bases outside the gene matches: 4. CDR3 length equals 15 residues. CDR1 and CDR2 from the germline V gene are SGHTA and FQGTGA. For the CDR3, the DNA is TGTGCCAGCAGTCCAGGACAGGGGGCCTCCTACGAGCAGTACTTC. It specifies CASSPGQGASYEQYF.

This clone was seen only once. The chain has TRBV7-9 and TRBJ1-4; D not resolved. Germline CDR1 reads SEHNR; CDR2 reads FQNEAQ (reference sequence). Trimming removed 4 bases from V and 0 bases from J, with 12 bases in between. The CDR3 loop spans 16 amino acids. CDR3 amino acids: CASSSPLTSTNEKLFF. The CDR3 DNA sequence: TGTGCCAGCAGCTCCCCTCTGACATCAACTAATGAAAAACTGTTTTTT.

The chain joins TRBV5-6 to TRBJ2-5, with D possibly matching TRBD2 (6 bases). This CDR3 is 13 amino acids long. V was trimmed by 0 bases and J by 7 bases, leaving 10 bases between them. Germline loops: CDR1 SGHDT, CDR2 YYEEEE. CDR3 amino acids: CASSLVGGGTQYF. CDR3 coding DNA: TGTGCCAGCAGCTTGGTGGGGGGTGGGACCCAGTACTTC. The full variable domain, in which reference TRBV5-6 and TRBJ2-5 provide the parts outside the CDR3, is DAGVTQSPTHLIKTRGQQVTLRCSPKSGHDTVSWYQQALGQGPQFIFQYYEEEERQRGNFPDRFSGHQFPNYSSELNVNALLLGDSALYLCASSLVGGGTQYFGPGTRLLVL.

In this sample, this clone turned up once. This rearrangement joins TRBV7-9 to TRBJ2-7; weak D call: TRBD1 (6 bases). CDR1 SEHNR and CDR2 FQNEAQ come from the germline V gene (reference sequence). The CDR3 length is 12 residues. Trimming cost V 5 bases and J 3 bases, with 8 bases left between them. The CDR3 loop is CASSEQGYEQYF. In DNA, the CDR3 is TGTGCCAGCAGCGAACAGGGCTACGAGCAGTACTTC.

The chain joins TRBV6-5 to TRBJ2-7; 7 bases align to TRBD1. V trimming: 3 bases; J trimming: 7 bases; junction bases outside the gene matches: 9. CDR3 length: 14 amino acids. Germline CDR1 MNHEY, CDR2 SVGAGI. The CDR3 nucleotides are TGTGCCAGCAGTTATTCGACAGGGCCTTGGGAGCAGTACTTC. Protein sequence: CASSYSTGPWEQYF.

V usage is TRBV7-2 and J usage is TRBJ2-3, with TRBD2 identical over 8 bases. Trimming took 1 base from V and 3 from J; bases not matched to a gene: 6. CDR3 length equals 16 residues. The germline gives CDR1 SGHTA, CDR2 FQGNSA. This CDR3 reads CASSLETSDVTDTQYF. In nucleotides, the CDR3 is TGTGCCAGCAGCTTAGAGACTAGCGACGTAACAGATACGCAGTATTTT. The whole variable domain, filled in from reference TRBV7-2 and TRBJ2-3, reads GAGVSQSPSNKVTEKGKDVELRCDPISGHTALYWYRQSLGQGLEFLIYFQGNSAPDKSGLPSDRFSAERTGGSVSTLTIQRTQQEDSAVYLCASSLETSDVTDTQYFGPGTRLTVL.

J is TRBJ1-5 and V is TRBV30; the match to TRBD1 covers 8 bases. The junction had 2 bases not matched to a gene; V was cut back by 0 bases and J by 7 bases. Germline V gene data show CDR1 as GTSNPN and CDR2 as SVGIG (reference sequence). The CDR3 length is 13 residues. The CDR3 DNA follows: TGTGCCTGGAGTGTACAGGGGGACCAGCCCCAGCATTTT. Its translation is CAWSVQGDQPQHF.

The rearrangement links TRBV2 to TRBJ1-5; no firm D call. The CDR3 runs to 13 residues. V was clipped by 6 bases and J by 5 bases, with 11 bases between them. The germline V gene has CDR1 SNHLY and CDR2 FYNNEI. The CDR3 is CASRTRPDQPQHF. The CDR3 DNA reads TGTGCCAGCAGGACCCGACCAGATCAGCCCCAGCATTTT.

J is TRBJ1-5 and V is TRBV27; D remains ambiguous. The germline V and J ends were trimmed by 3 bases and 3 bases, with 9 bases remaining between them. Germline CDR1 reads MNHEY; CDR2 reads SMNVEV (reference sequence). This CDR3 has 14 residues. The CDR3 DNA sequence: TGTGCCAGCAGTTTCTTGGGCTTCAATCAGCCCCAGCATTTT. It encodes CASSFLGFNQPQHF.

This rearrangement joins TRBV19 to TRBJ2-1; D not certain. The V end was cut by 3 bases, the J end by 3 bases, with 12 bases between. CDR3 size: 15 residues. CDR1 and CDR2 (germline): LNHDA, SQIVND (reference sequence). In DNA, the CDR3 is TGTGCCAGTAGTATTACTGGGTCAGACTACAATGAGCAGTTCTTC. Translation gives CASSITGSDYNEQFF.

The CDR3 DNA reads TGTGCCACCAGCAGAGACAGAAAAGACACCATATATTTT. Translated, it gives CATSRDRKDTIYF. The J gene is TRBJ1-3, the V gene TRBV15, with D unclear. This CDR3 has 13 amino acids. V lost 0 bases and J 8 bases, leaving 8 bases between the germline ends. Per germline, CDR1 LNHNV and CDR2 YYDKDF (reference sequence).

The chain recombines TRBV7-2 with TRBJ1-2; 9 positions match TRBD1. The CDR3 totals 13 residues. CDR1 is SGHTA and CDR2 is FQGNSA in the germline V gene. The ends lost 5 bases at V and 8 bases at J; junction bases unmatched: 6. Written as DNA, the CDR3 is TGTGCCAGCAGCACCGGGACAGGGTGGGGCTACACCTTC. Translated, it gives CASSTGTGWGYTF.

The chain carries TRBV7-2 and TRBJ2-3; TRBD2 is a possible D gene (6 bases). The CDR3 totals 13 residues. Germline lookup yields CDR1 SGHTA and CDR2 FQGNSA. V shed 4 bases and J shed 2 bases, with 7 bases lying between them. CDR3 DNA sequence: TGTGCCAGCAGCTGGGACTCCACAGATACGCAGTATTTT. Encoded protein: CASSWDSTDTQYF.